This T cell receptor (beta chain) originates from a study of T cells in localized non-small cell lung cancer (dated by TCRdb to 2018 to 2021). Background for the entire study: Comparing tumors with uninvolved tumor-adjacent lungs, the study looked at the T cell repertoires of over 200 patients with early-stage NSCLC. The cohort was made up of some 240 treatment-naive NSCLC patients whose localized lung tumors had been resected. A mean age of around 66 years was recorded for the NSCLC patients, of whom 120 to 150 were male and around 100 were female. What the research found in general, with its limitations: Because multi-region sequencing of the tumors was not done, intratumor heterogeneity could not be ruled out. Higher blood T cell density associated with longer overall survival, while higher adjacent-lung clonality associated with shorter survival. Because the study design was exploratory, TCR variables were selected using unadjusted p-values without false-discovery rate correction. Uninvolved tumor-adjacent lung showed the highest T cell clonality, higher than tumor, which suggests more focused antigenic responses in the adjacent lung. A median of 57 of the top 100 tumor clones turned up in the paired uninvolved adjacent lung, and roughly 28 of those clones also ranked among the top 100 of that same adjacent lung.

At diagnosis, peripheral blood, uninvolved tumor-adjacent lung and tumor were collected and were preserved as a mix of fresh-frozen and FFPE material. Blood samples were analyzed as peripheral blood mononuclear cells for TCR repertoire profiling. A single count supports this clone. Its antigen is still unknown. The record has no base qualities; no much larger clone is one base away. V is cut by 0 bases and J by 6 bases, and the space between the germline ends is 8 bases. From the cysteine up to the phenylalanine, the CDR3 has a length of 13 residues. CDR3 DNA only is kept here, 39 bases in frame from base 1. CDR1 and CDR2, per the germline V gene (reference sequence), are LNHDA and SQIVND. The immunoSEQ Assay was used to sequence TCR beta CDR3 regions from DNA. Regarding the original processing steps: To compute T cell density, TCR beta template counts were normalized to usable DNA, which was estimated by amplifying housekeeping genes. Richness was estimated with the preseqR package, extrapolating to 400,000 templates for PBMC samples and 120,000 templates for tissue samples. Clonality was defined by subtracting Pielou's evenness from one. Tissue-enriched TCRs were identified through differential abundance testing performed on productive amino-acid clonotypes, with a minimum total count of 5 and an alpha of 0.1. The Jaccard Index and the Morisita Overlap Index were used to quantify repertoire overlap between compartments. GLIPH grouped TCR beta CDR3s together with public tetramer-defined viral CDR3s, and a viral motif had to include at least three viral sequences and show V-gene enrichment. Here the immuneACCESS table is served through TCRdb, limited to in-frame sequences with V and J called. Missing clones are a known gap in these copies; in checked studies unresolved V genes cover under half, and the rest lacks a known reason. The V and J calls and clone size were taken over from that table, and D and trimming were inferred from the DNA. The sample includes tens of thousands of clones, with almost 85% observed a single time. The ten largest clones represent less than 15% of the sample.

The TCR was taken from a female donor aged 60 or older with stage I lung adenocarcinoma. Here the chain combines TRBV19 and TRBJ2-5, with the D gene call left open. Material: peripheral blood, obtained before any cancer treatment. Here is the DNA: TGTGCCAGTAGTATAGATCCACGGAAGACCCAGTACTTC. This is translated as CASSIDPRKTQYF.